The clone carrying this T cell receptor beta chain has a handful of counts. Its antigen is not known. The length of the CDR3 is 13 residues. V was clipped by 2 bases and J by 1 base, with 5 bases between them. The germline V gene has CDR1 LNHDA and CDR2 SQIVND (reference sequence). The source of the sample is a study of early T cells in non-severe SARS-CoV-2 infection. Study-level findings and limits: Lookups in VDJdb leaned toward anti-spike CD8 responses and missed private and CD4 specificities.

MiXCR was run by TCRdb on the 5' RACE reads, yielding one entry per CDR3 protein. The table lists approximately 40,000 distinct CDR3 sequences, about 6% of them singletons. This clonotype was obtained from an adult who was a healthcare worker with PCR-confirmed SARS-CoV-2 infection or an uninfected control (not recorded which). Specimen: whole blood, collected at baseline. This chain uses TRBV19 with TRBJ1-1; D gene unclear. CDR3 protein: CASSIRRNTEAFF. In DNA form, the CDR3 reads TGTGCCAGTAGTATACGCCGGAACACTGAAGCTTTCTTT.